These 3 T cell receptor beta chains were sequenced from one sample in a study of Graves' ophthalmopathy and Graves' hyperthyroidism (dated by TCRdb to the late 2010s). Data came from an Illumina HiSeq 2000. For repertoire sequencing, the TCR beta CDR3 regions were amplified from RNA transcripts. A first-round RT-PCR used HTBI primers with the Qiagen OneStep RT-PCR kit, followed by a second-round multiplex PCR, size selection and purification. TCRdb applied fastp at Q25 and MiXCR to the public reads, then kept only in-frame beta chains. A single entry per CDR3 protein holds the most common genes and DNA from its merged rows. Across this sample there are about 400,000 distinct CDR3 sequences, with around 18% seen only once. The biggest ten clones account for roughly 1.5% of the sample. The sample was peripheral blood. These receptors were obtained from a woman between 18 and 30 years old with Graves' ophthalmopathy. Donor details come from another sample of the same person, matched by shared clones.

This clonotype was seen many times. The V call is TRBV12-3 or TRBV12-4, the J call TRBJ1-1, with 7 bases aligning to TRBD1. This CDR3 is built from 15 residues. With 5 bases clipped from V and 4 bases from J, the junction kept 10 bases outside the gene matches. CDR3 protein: CASSPPNRGGTEAFF. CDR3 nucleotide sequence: TGTGCCAGCAGTCCCCCTAACAGGGGTGGCACTGAAGCTTTCTTT.

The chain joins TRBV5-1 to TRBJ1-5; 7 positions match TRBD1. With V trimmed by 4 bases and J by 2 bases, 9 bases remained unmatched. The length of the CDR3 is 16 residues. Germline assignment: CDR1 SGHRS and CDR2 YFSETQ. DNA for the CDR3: TGCGCCAGCAGCCCGGAGGGGGCGCTTGGCAATCAGCCCCAGCATTTT. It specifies CASSPEGALGNQPQHF.

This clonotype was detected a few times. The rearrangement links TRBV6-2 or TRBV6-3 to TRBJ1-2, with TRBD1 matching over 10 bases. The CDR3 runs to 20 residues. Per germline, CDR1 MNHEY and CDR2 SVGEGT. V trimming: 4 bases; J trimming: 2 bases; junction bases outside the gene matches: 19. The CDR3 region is CASSSQPGTGQGIGNYGYTF. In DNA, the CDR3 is TGTGCCAGCAGTTCTCAGCCGGGGACGGGACAGGGGATTGGCAACTATGGCTACACCTTC.